The 17 T cell receptor beta chains below all came from one sample that was sequenced in a study of T-cell reconstitution after alpha-beta-depleted transplantation in children. This sample's TCRbeta library carried unique molecular identifier barcodes. TCRdb analysed the PCR reads with MiXCR anew, one entry per CDR3 protein. The sample shows some 490,000 distinct CDR3 sequences, approximately 12% of them seen only once. The sequencing used PBMCs from the stem cell graft donor, collected from the stem cell graft. All receptors come from a human donor who donated a stem cell graft to a child with combined immunodeficiency.

This clonotype was picked up a small number of times. The chain carries TRBV20-1 and TRBJ2-5, with 11 nucleotides matching TRBD2. This CDR3 contains 13 residues. Per germline, CDR1 DFQATT and CDR2 SNEGSKA (reference sequence). After removal of 5 bases from V and 6 bases from J, the junction contained 5 bases not matched to a gene. The CDR3: CSAASGGTQTQYF. CDR3 sequence (DNA): TGCAGTGCTGCTAGCGGGGGGACACAGACCCAGTACTTC.

This clonotype was observed many times. This chain uses TRBV7-9 with TRBJ1-2; D perhaps matches TRBD1 (6 bases). Trimming pared 5 bases from V and 0 bases from J, leaving 10 bases between. This CDR3 has 14 amino acids. Germline-derived CDR1 and CDR2 are SEHNR and FQNEAQ (reference sequence). The CDR3 reads CASSTDSPNYGYTF. The CDR3 region has the DNA TGTGCCAGCAGCACGGACAGTCCTAACTATGGCTACACCTTC.

This clonotype was seen ten or more times. This sequence joins TRBV12-3 or TRBV12-4 and TRBJ2-7; D might be TRBD2 (6 bases). The V end was cut by 3 bases, the J end by 6 bases, with 12 bases between. The CDR3 extends over 13 amino acids. The CDR3 here is CASSFLGGAEQYF. CDR3 DNA: TGTGCCAGCAGTTTTCTGGGAGGCGCCGAGCAGTACTTC.

In this sample, this clonotype turned up many times. The chain combines TRBV29-1 with TRBJ2-3; no reliable D call. Deletions cut 6 bases from V and 2 bases from J, with 18 bases between. The CDR3 totals 15 residues. Germline-derived CDR1 and CDR2 are SQVTM and ANQGSEA. CDR3 residues: CSVPWGRLNTDTQYF. Written as DNA, the CDR3 is TGCAGCGTCCCCTGGGGTCGCCTAAACACAGATACGCAGTATTTT.

This clonotype was observed a few times. The J gene is TRBJ2-7, the V gene TRBV29-1; 11 positions agree with TRBD2. The V gene's germline CDR1 is SQVTM and CDR2 ANQGSEA. The length of the CDR3 is 13 residues. V trimming: 6 bases; J trimming: 3 bases; junction bases outside the gene matches: 4. The CDR3 loop reads CSVVAGGFYEQYF. Here the CDR3 DNA reads TGCAGCGTCGTAGCGGGAGGGTTCTACGAGCAGTACTTC.

There are a few counts of this clonotype. V and J are TRBV10-3 and TRBJ2-3; perhaps TRBD2 as D (7 bases). The CDR3 runs to 16 residues. Germline CDR1 and CDR2: ENHRY and SYGVKD. The V end lost 0 bases, the J end lost 2 bases, and 12 bases lay between the germline ends. CDR3 in DNA: TGTGCCATCAGTGAGTCAAGGGGGGGCATCACAGATACGCAGTATTTT. Protein product: CAISESRGGITDTQYF.

This clonotype was seen more than once but under ten times. The chain uses TRBV6-2 or TRBV6-3 and TRBJ1-1; D may be TRBD1 (6 bases). Germline V gene lookup returns CDR1 MNHEY and CDR2 SVGEGT. This CDR3 contains 14 residues. V lost 6 bases to trimming and J lost 0 bases, with 11 bases between them. The CDR3 DNA reads TGTGCCAGCAGACAGACAGGAGTGAACACTGAAGCTTTCTTT. Encoded protein: CASRQTGVNTEAFF.

This clonotype has only a few counts. The rearrangement uses TRBV27 and TRBJ1-4, with D hard to call. The CDR3 covers 14 residues. Germline V lookup: CDR1 MNHEY, CDR2 SMNVEV (reference sequence). With 4 bases removed from V and 7 bases from J, the gap between germline ends came to 13 bases. DNA of the CDR3: TGTGCCAGCAGTTCCCCCGCTCGGGGTGAAAAACTGTTTTTT. It codes for CASSSPARGEKLFF.

V usage is TRBV19 and J usage is TRBJ2-1; 9 bases fit TRBD2. Germline CDR1 LNHDA, CDR2 SQIVND (reference sequence). The V segment lost 6 bases and the J segment 0 bases; nucleotides outside the gene matches: 9. CDR3 length equals 17 residues. The CDR3 here is CASSISGSFVSYNEQFF. CDR3 nucleotides: TGTGCCAGTAGCATTAGCGGGAGTTTCGTCTCCTACAATGAGCAGTTCTTC.

This clonotype has more than one count but fewer than ten. CDR3 amino acids: CSARGGLAVTGELFF. As DNA, the CDR3 is TGCAGCGCCAGAGGGGGACTAGCGGTAACCGGGGAGCTGTTTTTT. This chain connects TRBV29-1 to TRBJ2-2, with TRBD2 matching over 11 bases. CDR1 and CDR2 from the germline V gene are SQVTM and ANQGSEA. The CDR3 sequence is 15 residues long. J lost 5 bases, V lost 7 bases, and 9 bases had no gene match.

This clonotype was seen a few times. The gene calls are TRBV20-1 and TRBJ1-1; the D is unclear. This CDR3 contains 16 residues. CDR1 is DFQATT and CDR2 is SNEGSKA in the germline V gene (reference sequence). The V end lost 3 bases, the J end lost 0 bases, and 17 bases lay between the germline ends. This chain's CDR3 is CSARARMIHMNTEAFF. The CDR3 DNA sequence: TGCAGTGCTAGGGCCCGCATGATCCACATGAACACTGAAGCTTTCTTT.

This clonotype has more than one count but fewer than ten. CDR3 loop: CASSQGVSSGTQYF. DNA for the CDR3: TGCGCCAGCAGCCAAGGGGTCAGTTCCGGGACCCAGTACTTC. The chain couples TRBV4-3 to TRBJ2-5, with D uncertain. This CDR3 is 14 amino acids long. Germline V gene data show CDR1 as LGHNA and CDR2 as YSLEER. With 1 base removed from V and 7 bases from J, the gap between germline ends came to 13 bases.

This clonotype was counted a few times. The chain has TRBV5-1 and TRBJ2-1; 10 bases fit TRBD2. V lost 4 bases to trimming and J lost 0 bases; unmatched junction nucleotides: 4. This CDR3 is 16 amino acids long. Germline assignment: CDR1 SGHRS and CDR2 YFSETQ. This chain's CDR3 is CASSPGLAYSYNEQFF. The CDR3 region has the DNA TGCGCCAGCAGCCCGGGACTAGCGTACTCCTACAATGAGCAGTTCTTC. Full variable domain (remainder filled in from reference TRBV5-1 and TRBJ2-1): KAGVTQTPRYLIKTRGQQVTLSCSPISGHRSVSWYQQTPGQGLQFLFEYFSETQRNKGNFPGRFSGRQFSNSRSEMNVSTLELGDSALYLCASSPGLAYSYNEQFFGPGTRLTVL.

This clonotype showed up many times. The V gene is TRBV29-1, the J gene TRBJ2-2; D unclear. The CDR3 contains 12 residues. Germline CDR1 and CDR2: SQVTM and ANQGSEA. V lost 3 bases and J lost 0, with 2 bases in between. The CDR3 bases are TGCAGCGTTGATTCGAACACCGGGGAGCTGTTTTTT. Protein product: CSVDSNTGELFF.

Ten or more counts support this clonotype. Here the CDR3 reads CASSLAGQGFSEQYF. The CDR3 DNA follows: TGCGCCAGCAGCTTGGCCGGACAGGGTTTTTCCGAGCAGTACTTC. The chain carries TRBV5-1 and TRBJ2-7; 8 bases fit TRBD1. The CDR3 loop spans 15 amino acids. V dropped 0 bases and J dropped 6; count of bases not matched to a gene: 8. Germline-derived CDR1 and CDR2 are SGHRS and YFSETQ.

This clonotype was seen only a few times. The chain links TRBV6-2 or TRBV6-3 to TRBJ2-5; weak D call: TRBD2 (7 bases). This CDR3 has 13 residues. V lost 5 bases to trimming and J lost 5 bases, with 12 bases between them. Germline CDR1 is MNHEY and CDR2 is SVGEGT. As DNA, the CDR3 is TGTGCCAGCAGTCCGGGGGGCGTGGAGACCCAGTACTTC. Translating gives CASSPGGVETQYF.

The chain recombines TRBV10-3 with TRBJ2-1; D remains unclear. V gave up 6 bases and J gave up 5 bases, with 5 bases separating them. The germline gives CDR1 ENHRY, CDR2 SYGVKD. The CDR3 has 11 amino acids. CDR3 region: CAIRQDNEQFF. The CDR3 DNA reads TGTGCCATCAGGCAGGACAATGAGCAGTTCTTC.